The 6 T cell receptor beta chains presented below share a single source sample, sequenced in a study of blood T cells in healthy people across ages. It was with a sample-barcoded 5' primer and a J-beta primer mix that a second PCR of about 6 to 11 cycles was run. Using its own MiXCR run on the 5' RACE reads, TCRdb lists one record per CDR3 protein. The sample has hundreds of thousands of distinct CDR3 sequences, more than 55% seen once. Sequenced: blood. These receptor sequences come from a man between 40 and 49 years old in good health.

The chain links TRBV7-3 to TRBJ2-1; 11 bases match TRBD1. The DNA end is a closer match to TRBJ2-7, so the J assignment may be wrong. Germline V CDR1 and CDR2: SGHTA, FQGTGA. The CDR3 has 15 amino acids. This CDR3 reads CASSQDRGLHNEQYF. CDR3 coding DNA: TGTGCCAGCAGTCAGGACAGGGGGCTTCACAATGAGCAGTACTTC.

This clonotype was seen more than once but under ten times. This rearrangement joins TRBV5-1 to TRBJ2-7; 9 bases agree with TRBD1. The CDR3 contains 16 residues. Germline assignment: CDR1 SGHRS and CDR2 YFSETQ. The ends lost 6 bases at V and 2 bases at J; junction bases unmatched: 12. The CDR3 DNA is TGCGCCAGCATATCGATTACAGGGGGCAACCCCTACGAGCAGTACTTC. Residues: CASISITGGNPYEQYF. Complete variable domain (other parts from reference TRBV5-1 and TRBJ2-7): KAGVTQTPRYLIKTRGQQVTLSCSPISGHRSVSWYQQTPGQGLQFLFEYFSETQRNKGNFPGRFSGRQFSNSRSEMNVSTLELGDSALYLCASISITGGNPYEQYFGPGTRLTVT.

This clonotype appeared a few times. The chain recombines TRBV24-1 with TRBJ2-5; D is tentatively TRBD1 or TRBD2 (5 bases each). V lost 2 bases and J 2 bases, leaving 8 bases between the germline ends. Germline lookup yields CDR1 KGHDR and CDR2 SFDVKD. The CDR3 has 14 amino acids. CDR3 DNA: TGTGCCACCAGTGATTACGGGGCTCAAGAGACCCAGTACTTC. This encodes CATSDYGAQETQYF.

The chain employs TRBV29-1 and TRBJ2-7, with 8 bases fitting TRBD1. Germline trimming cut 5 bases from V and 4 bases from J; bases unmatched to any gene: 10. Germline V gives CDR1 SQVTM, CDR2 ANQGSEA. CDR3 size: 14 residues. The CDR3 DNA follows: TGCAGCGTTCGGACAGGGCTCAGGCAGTACGAGCAGTACTTC. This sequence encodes CSVRTGLRQYEQYF.

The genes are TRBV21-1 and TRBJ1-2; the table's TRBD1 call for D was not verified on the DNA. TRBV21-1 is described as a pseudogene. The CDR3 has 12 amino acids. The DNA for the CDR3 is TGTGCCAGCAGCGAGAGACAGGCTGGCTACACCTTC. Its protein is CASSERQAGYTF.

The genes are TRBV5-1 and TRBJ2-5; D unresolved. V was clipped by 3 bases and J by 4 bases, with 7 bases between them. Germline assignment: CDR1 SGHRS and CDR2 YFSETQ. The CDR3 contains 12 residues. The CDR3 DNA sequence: TGCGCCAGCAGCTCCGCACCAGAGACCCAGTACTTC. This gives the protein CASSSAPETQYF.